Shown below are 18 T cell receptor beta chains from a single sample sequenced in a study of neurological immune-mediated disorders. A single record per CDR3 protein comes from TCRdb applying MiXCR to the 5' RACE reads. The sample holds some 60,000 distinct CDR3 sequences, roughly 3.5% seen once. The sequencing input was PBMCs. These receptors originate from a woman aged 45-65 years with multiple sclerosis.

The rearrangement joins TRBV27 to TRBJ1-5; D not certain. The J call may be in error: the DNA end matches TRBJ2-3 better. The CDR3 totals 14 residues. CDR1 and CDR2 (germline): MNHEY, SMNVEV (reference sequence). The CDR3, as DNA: TGTGCCAGCAGTTCTGGAGTGGGCAATCAGCCCCAGTATTTT. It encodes CASSSGVGNQPQYF.

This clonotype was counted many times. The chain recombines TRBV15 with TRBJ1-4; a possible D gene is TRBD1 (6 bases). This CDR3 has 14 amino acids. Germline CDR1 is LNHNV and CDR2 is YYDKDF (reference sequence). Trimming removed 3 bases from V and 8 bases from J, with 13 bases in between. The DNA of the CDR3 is TGTGCCACCAGCAGTAAACAGGGACTGGAAAAACTGTTTTTT. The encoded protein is CATSSKQGLEKLFF.

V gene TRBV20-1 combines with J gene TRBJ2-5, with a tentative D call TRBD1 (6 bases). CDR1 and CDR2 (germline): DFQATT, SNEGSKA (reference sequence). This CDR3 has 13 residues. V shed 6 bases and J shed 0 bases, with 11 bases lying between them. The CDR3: CSAKRGYQETQYF. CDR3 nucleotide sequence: TGCAGTGCCAAGAGGGGGTACCAAGAGACCCAGTACTTC.

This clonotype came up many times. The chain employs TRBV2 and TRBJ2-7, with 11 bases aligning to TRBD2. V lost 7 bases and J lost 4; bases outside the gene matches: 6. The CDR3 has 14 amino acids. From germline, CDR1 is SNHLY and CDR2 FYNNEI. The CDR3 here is CASNLAGGLYEQYF. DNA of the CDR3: TGTGCCAGCAACCTAGCGGGAGGCCTGTACGAGCAGTACTTC.

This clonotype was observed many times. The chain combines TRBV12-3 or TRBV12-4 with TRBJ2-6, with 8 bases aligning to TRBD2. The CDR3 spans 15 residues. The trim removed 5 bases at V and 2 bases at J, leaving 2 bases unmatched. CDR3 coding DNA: TGTGCCAGCAGTAGCGGGGGCCCTGGGGCCAACGTCCTGACTTTC. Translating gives CASSSGGPGANVLTF.

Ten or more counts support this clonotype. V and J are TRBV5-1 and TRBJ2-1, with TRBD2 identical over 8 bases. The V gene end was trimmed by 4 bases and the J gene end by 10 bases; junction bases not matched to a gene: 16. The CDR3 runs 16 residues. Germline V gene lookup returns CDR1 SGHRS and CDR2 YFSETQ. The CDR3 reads CASSLTRSGGQGEQFF. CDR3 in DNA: TGCGCCAGCAGCCTGACTCGGAGCGGGGGCCAGGGGGAGCAGTTCTTC.

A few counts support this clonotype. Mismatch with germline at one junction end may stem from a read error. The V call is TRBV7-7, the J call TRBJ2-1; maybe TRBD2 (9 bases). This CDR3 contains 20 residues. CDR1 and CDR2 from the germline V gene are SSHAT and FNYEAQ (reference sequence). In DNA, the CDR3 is TGTGCTAGCAGACAGGGGTGGACAGTTAGCGGGAGAAGCTCCTACAATGAGCAGTTCTTC. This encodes CASRQGWTVSGRSSYNEQFF. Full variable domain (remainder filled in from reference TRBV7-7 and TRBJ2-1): GAGVSQSPRYKVTKRGQDVTLRCDPISSHATLYWYQQALGQGPEFLTYFNYEAQPDKSGLPSDRFSAERPEGSISTLTIQRTEQRDSAMYRCASRQGWTVSGRSSYNEQFFGPGTRLTVL.

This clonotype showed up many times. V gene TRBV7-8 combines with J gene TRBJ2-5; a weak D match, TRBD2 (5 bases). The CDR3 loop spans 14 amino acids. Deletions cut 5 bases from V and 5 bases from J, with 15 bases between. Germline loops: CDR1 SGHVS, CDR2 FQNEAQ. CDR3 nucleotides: TGTGCCAGCAGCCCTCGACAACCGGGGGAGACCCAGTACTTC. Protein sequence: CASSPRQPGETQYF.

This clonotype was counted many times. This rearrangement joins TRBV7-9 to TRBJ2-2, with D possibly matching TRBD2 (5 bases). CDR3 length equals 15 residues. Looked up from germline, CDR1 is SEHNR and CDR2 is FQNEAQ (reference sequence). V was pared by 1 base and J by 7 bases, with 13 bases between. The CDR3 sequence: CASSLVRGIDGELFF. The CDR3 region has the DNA TGTGCCAGCAGCTTAGTTAGAGGGATCGACGGGGAGCTGTTTTTT.

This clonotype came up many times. This CDR3 reads CASSLDLAGPQETQYF. The CDR3 region has the DNA TGCGCCAGCAGCTTGGATTTGGCAGGGCCCCAAGAGACCCAGTACTTC. The V and J genes are TRBV5-1 and TRBJ2-5, with a weak D call TRBD1 (5 bases). The CDR3 is 16 residues long. V was shortened by 0 bases and J by 1 base, with 13 bases between the two germline ends. Per the germline V gene, CDR1 is SGHRS and CDR2 is YFSETQ. Drawing the rest from reference TRBV5-1 and TRBJ2-5, the complete variable domain is KAGVTQTPRYLIKTRGQQVTLSCSPISGHRSVSWYQQTPGQGLQFLFEYFSETQRNKGNFPGRFSGRQFSNSRSEMNVSTLELGDSALYLCASSLDLAGPQETQYFGPGTRLLVL.

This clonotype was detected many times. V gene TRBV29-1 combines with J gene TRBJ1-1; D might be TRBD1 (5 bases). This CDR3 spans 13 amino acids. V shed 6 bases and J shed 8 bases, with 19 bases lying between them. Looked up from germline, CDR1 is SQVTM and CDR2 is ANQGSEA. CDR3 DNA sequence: TGCAGCGTGGTGGACGCCGGGGGGTTCGAAGCTTTCTTT. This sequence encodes CSVVDAGGFEAFF.

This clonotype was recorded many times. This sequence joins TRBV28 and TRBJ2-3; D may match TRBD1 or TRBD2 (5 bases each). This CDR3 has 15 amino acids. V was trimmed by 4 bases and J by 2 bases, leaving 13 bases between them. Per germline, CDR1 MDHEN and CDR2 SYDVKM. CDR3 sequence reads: CASSSGRGHTDTQYF. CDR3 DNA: TGTGCCAGCAGTTCAGGGAGAGGGCACACAGATACGCAGTATTTT.

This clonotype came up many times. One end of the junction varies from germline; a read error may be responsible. CDR3 DNA: TGTGCCATCAGTACACAGAATAATTCACCCCTCAACTTT. Its protein product is CAISTQNNSPLNF. J is TRBJ1-6 and V is TRBV10-3; D not resolved. CDR1 ENHRY and CDR2 SYGVKD come from the germline V gene. This CDR3 spans 13 amino acids.

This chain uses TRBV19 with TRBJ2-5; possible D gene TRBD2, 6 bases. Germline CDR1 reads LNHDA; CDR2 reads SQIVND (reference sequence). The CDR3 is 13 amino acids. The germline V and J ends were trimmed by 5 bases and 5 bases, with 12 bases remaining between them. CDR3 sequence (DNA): TGTGCCAGTAGTTTTGGGAGGTGGGAGACCCAGTACTTC. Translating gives CASSFGRWETQYF.

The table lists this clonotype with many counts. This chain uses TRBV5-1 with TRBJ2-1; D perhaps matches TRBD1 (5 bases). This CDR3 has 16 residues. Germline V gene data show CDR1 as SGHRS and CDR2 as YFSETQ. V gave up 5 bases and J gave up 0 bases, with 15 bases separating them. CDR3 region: CASRLDSSSSYNEQFF. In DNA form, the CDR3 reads TGCGCCAGCAGGTTAGACAGTTCGAGCTCCTACAATGAGCAGTTCTTC.

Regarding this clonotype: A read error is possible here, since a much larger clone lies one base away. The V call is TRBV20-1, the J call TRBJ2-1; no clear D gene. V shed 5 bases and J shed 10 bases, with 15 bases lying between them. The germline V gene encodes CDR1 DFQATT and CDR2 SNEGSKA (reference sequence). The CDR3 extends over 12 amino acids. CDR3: CSASYSKVEQFF. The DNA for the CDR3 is TGCAGTGCTTCCTATAGCAAGGTCGAGCAGTTCTTC.

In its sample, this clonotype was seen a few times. The CDR3 here is CASTHPTSGPSTDTQYF. The CDR3 nucleotides are TGTGCCAGCACGCACCCGACTAGCGGGCCCTCCACAGATACGCAGTATTTT. The genes are TRBV12-3 or TRBV12-4 and TRBJ2-3, with 10 bases identical to TRBD2. V lost 7 bases and J lost 2; bases outside the gene matches: 12. The CDR3 consists of 17 residues.

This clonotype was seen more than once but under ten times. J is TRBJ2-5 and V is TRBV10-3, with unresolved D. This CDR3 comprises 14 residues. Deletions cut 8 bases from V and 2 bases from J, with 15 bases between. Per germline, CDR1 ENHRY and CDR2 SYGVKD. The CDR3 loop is CAIGVEEFQETQYF. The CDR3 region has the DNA TGTGCCATCGGCGTAGAGGAGTTTCAAGAGACCCAGTACTTC.